The sequence of this T cell receptor beta chain was determined in a study of naive and memory T cell subsets listed by TCRdb under 2017. With regard to the full study: The study applied an open-source, UMI-based TCR alpha and beta sequencing pipeline to sorted naive and memory peripheral blood T cell subsets. RNA was DNase-treated and reverse transcribed with TCR constant-region primers, mostly using SuperScript III. The results of the functional CMV T cell responses matched the IgG serology results in every case.

For CDR1 and CDR2, the germline V gene (reference sequence) lists DFQATT and SNEGSKA. Trimming takes 2 bases from V and 0 bases from J, and the germline ends sit 10 bases apart. Taken from cysteine to phenylalanine, the CDR3 has 14 residues. Kept here is only the CDR3 DNA, which spans 42 bases and is read in frame from base 1. This clonotype was picked up a small number of times. Its antigen target is currently unknown. The input lacks base qualities; no much larger clone sits a single base away. From the second PCR step on, the TCR alpha and beta chain libraries were amplified in separate reactions. To determine each donor's CMV status, fresh PBMCs were stimulated overnight with CMV viral lysate, and IFNgamma production from CD4+ T cells was then assessed. Miltenyi beads were used first to positively select CD4 T cells, and CD8 T cells were then positively selected from the CD4-negative fraction. Cells were stained for CD3, CD4, CD8, CD45RA, CD27 and a live/dead dye and were sorted on a BD Aria II into four subsets based on CD45RA and CD27. A few healthy volunteers provided blood, and the blood of each volunteer was split into CD4 and CD8 T cells and then into four differentiation subsets. About 120 ml of peripheral blood was taken from each donor, and PBMC were separated by density-gradient centrifugation on Ficoll-Paque PLUS. After sorting, cells were lysed in RLT buffer, RNA was extracted using a Qiagen RNeasy kit, and the extracted RNA was stored at -80 degrees C.

Libraries were built with UMI-ligation and nested PCR. The beta constant-region primer was an equimolar mix of two oligonucleotides covering both TRBC1 and TRBC2. The ligated cDNA went through four rounds of PCR with nested alpha and beta constant-region primers together with the SP2 primer. A single-stranded oligonucleotide carrying the SP2 primer and a 12-nucleotide UMI was ligated to the 3' end of the cDNA by T4 RNA ligase 1. Incubation of the ligation reaction lasted about 19-24 hours at 16 degrees C. PCR2 was usually performed as a SYBR Green qPCR and halted at a preset threshold so that over-amplification would not occur. Apart from the first purification, every purification step used Agencourt AMPure XP magnetic beads. Libraries were quantified by Qubit and checked on a TapeStation, where a main peak was expected near 650 bp. Pooled libraries were sequenced on an Illumina MiSeq using v2 2x251 paired-end kits, and typically roughly 0.85-2.3 million reads were obtained per sample. Each sample's library went into the pool at around 4 nM, and about 5-7% PhiX was added to help with cluster recognition. The original pipeline was this. FASTQ reads processed by Demultiplexor were assigned V and J genes by Decombinator through tag matching that tolerated a single base-pair mismatch. Collapsinator relied on UMIs to fix sequencing errors as well as frequency errors caused by PCR heterogeneity. CDR3Translator translated TCRs and extracted CDR3s from the conserved cysteine to the FGXG phenylalanine, flagging non-productive sequences. Gini, Shannon entropy and inverse Simpson indices were calculated on repertoires subsampled to equal numbers of UMI-defined TCRs. Power-law fits to clonotype abundance distributions were performed by maximum likelihood within the linear range. For one naive CD8 sample, the pipeline and MIGEC produced similar UMI counts, unique TCR numbers and clonal distributions. In one analysis, naive TCRs also found in any memory subset of the same donor were removed from the naive repertoire. Repertoires were searched for some 7,000 CMV-associated CDR3 sequences compiled from VDJdb and a published dataset. TCRdb trimmed public reads at Q25 via fastp, called clones via MiXCR and kept in-frame beta chains. Records with the same CDR3 protein are collapsed into one entry carrying the most frequent genes and DNA. TCRdb's processing, not the study's, gives the V and J calls here. Present in this sample are approximately 140,000 distinct CDR3 sequences, over 20% of which were seen just once. The ten most abundant clones make up 0.11% of the sample.

Study-wide findings and limitations: The repertoire findings for the naive and memory subsets could not be validated, as no ground truth was available. In both CD4 and CD8 cells, going from naive through CM, EM and EMRA, the Gini index went up while Shannon and inverse Simpson diversity went down. A few larger clonotypes were found in naive repertoires, especially CD8, and these larger clonotypes were possibly memory cells re-expressing CD45RA. The abundance of TCRs followed a power law with an exponent that differed between naive and memory subsets yet stayed consistent across the three individuals. Following error correction, more than 85% of naive TCR sequences occurred only once, which made naive abundance distributions much steeper than those of memory subsets. Each clonotype was defined as a single alpha or beta chain sequence rather than as a paired alpha/beta receptor. RNA-based TCR counts may be affected by expression changes linked to T cell activation and differentiation.

Sequences were obtained from naive CD4+ T cells from blood. What the cell subset or site label conveys for this sample: naive T cells, CD45RA high CD27+. This receptor was identified in a human donor in good health. This sequence uses TRBV20-1 and TRBJ1-1; the D region possibly corresponds to TRBD1 (5 bases align). The DNA sequence reads TGCAGTGCTAGACGTGGGACGGTGAACACTGAAGCTTTCTTT. It translates as CSARRGTVNTEAFF.